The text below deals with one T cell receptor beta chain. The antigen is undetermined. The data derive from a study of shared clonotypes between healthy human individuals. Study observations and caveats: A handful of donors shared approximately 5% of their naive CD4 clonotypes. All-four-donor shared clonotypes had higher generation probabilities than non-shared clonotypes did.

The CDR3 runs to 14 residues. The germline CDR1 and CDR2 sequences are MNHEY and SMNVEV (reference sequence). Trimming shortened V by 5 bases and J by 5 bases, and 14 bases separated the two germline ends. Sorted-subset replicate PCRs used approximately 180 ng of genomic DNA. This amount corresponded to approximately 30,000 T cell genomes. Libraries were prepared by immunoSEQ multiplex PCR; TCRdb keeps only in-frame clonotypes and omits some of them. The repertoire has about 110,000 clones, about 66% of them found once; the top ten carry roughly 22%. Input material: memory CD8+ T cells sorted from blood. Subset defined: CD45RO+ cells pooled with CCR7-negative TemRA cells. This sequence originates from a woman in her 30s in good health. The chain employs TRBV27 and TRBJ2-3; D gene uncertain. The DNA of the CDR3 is TGTGCCAGCAGTCCCCCCCCCGGGTTAGATACGCAGTATTTT. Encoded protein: CASSPPPGLDTQYF.